A single sample gave rise to the 21 T cell receptor beta chains below, sequenced in a study of graft-versus-host responses after intestinal transplantation (dated by TCRdb to about 2021). Their antigens remain unidentified. The method was the immunoSEQ multiplex PCR assay. TCRdb mirrors the immuneACCESS table, restricted to in-frame sequences. Some clones are absent from its copies; in checked studies, under half trace to an unresolved V gene, and the reason for the others is unknown. Here the sample has tens of thousands of clones; 89% occur a single time. The ten most abundant clones make up around 0.6% of the sample. The time point label here, explained by the study, means: cells obtained before transplantation from donor or recipient. This specimen consisted of unstimulated CD4+ T cells sorted from spleen or lymph node cells, obtained before transplant. These receptors came from a human donor who was the organ donor for an intestinal transplant.

The genes are TRBV19 and TRBJ2-2; TRBD2 matches 7 bases. The V segment lost 5 bases and the J segment 0 bases; nucleotides outside the gene matches: 9. This CDR3 has 17 amino acids. Germline V gene lookup returns CDR1 LNHDA and CDR2 SQIVND (reference sequence). CDR3 nucleotide sequence: TGTGCCAGTAGTCCGGGACTAAGCCTTCCGAACACCGGGGAGCTGTTTTTT. It encodes CASSPGLSLPNTGELFF.

This chain joins TRBV6-4 and TRBJ2-3, with 11 nucleotides matching TRBD2. The germline CDR1 and CDR2 sequences are MRHNA and SNTAGT. The CDR3 is 19 residues long. With 5 bases clipped from V and 0 bases from J, the junction kept 13 bases outside the gene matches. The CDR3 DNA follows: TGTGCCAGCAGTTTTGCGACTAGCGGGATTCCTACTAGCACAGATACGCAGTATTTT. Its protein product is CASSFATSGIPTSTDTQYF.

The chain carries TRBV30 and TRBJ1-2; D might be TRBD1 (6 bases). V dropped 2 bases and J dropped 4 bases, with 17 bases sitting between them. This CDR3 has 15 amino acids. Germline V gives CDR1 GTSNPN, CDR2 SVGIG (reference sequence). The CDR3 loop reads CAWSPEGGRGYGYTF. The CDR3 DNA follows: TGTGCCTGGAGTCCAGAGGGGGGGCGCGGCTATGGCTACACCTTC.

This clone was counted between two and nine times. This chain links TRBV11-3 with TRBJ2-3; possible D gene TRBD2, 5 bases. The CDR3 is 14 amino acids. V lost 5 bases, J lost 4 bases, and 13 bases lay in between. CDR1 is SGHNT and CDR2 is YENEEA in the germline V gene. CDR3 nucleotide sequence: TGTGCCAGCAGCCCTTCCCGGGGATCAGATACGCAGTATTTT. This translates into CASSPSRGSDTQYF.

CDR3 DNA sequence: TGTGCCAGCAGCTTAACTAGATCCTCCTACAATGAGCAGTTCTTC. Encoded protein: CASSLTRSSYNEQFF. V and J are TRBV7-2 and TRBJ2-1; possible D gene TRBD2, 5 bases. V was shortened by 2 bases and J by 0 bases, with 8 bases between the two germline ends. Germline CDR1 is SGHTA and CDR2 is FQGNSA. The CDR3 length is 15 residues.

V usage is TRBV7-8 and J usage is TRBJ2-7; 10 nucleotides agree with TRBD2. The CDR3 spans 17 residues. V lost 7 bases and J lost 6; bases outside the gene matches: 18. The germline gives CDR1 SGHVS, CDR2 FQNEAQ. This CDR3 is CASTIRTSGVPEGEQYF. As DNA, the CDR3 is TGTGCCAGCACCATCCGGACTAGCGGAGTACCCGAGGGCGAGCAGTACTTC. Combining the CDR3 with reference TRBV7-8 and TRBJ2-7 gives the whole variable domain GAGVSQSPRYKVAKRGQDVALRCDPISGHVSLFWYQQALGQGPEFLTYFQNEAQLDKSGLPSDRFFAERPEGSVSTLKIQRTQQEDSAVYLCASTIRTSGVPEGEQYFGPGTRLTVT.

This chain uses TRBV29-1 with TRBJ1-1; no firm D call. The germline gives CDR1 SQVTM, CDR2 ANQGSEA. V gave up 2 bases and J gave up 3 bases, with 4 bases separating them. The CDR3 sequence is 11 residues long. CDR3 in DNA: TGCAGCGTTGAATCAGACACTGAAGCTTTCTTT. Residues: CSVESDTEAFF.

The chain carries TRBV5-8 and TRBJ1-2, with TRBD1 matching 9 bases. CDR3 size: 15 residues. Germline trimming cut 2 bases from V and 3 bases from J; bases unmatched to any gene: 5. Per germline, CDR1 SGHTS and CDR2 YDEGEE. In nucleotides, the CDR3 is TGTGCCAGCAGCTTCTGGGGACAGGGCTACTATGGCTACACCTTC. Translating it yields CASSFWGQGYYGYTF.

The chain uses TRBV11-2 and TRBJ2-7; 12 bases are a match to TRBD2. V lost 5 bases, J lost 3 bases, and 2 bases stayed unmatched. Germline V lookup: CDR1 SGHAT, CDR2 FQNNGV. The CDR3 sequence is 14 residues long. The CDR3 nucleotides are TGTGCCAGCAGCCAGACTAGCGGGAGCTACGAGCAGTACTTC. This sequence encodes CASSQTSGSYEQYF.

The V call is TRBV14, the J call TRBJ2-7, with 8 bases that match TRBD1. In germline, CDR1 is SGHDN, CDR2 FVKESK. The trim removed 1 base at V and 2 bases at J, leaving 4 bases unmatched. The CDR3 extends over 15 amino acids. The CDR3 DNA reads as TGTGCCAGCAGCCAAGTGCCAGGGGGCCCCTACGAGCAGTACTTC. This codes for CASSQVPGGPYEQYF.

The gene calls are TRBV6-5 and TRBJ2-7; 9 bases line up with TRBD2. CDR3 length: 15 amino acids. The V gene end was trimmed by 5 bases and the J gene end by 4 bases; junction bases not matched to a gene: 9. The germline V gene encodes CDR1 MNHEY and CDR2 SVGAGI. The CDR3 DNA reads as TGTGCCAGCAGTCGGGCTAGCGGGATAGCTTACGAGCAGTACTTC. It codes for CASSRASGIAYEQYF.

The rearrangement uses TRBV7-6 and TRBJ2-5, with D perhaps TRBD2 (6 bases). V lost 0 bases and J lost 4, with 15 bases in between. The germline V gene encodes CDR1 SGHVS and CDR2 FNYEAQ. CDR3 length: 16 amino acids. CDR3 coding DNA: TGTGCCAGCAGCTTAGCTGTACGGGAGCGGAGAGAGACCCAGTACTTC. Translation gives CASSLAVRERRETQYF.

The rearrangement joins TRBV27 to TRBJ1-5; no clear D gene. The CDR3 is made up of 13 amino acids. V was pared by 5 bases and J by 6 bases, with 11 bases between. Germline-derived CDR1 and CDR2 are MNHEY and SMNVEV (reference sequence). This CDR3 is CASSPDRGQPQHF. For the CDR3, the DNA is TGTGCCAGCAGTCCAGACCGGGGTCAGCCCCAGCATTTT.

The V call is TRBV29-1, the J call TRBJ2-1, with 8 positions matching TRBD1. The germline V gene has CDR1 SQVTM and CDR2 ANQGSEA. V lost 7 bases, J lost 14 bases, and 7 bases stayed unmatched. This CDR3 is built from 10 residues. The CDR3 region is CSASDRAEFF. CDR3 DNA sequence: TGCAGCGCCTCGGACAGGGCGGAGTTCTTC.

This clone was seen just once. CDR3 DNA: TGTGCCAGCAGGCCCCTGGGACAAATGTTAGCTTTCTTT. Protein product: CASRPLGQMLAFF. V and J are TRBV28 and TRBJ1-1, with D maybe TRBD1 (6 bases). This CDR3 is 13 amino acids long. The germline V gene has CDR1 MDHEN and CDR2 SYDVKM. V dropped 6 bases and J dropped 10 bases, with 18 bases sitting between them.

The chain combines TRBV2 with TRBJ1-5, with no clear D. Germline CDR1 is SNHLY and CDR2 is FYNNEI. V was trimmed by 6 bases and J by 0 bases, leaving 9 bases between them. This CDR3 region has 14 residues. Here the CDR3 reads CASSLTGSNQPQHF. The CDR3 DNA reads TGTGCCAGCAGCCTTACGGGTAGCAATCAGCCCCAGCATTTT.

The chain joins TRBV18 to TRBJ1-3; D possibly corresponds to TRBD1 (6 bases). V was pared by 2 bases and J by 2 bases, with 10 bases between. The CDR3 runs to 15 residues. Looked up from germline, CDR1 is KGHSH and CDR2 is LQKENI. The CDR3, as DNA: TGTGCCAGCTCACCATTTGCAGGGGCTGGAAACACCATATATTTT. Protein sequence: CASSPFAGAGNTIYF.

The sample holds a few counts of this clone. V and J are TRBV5-6 and TRBJ2-1; tentative D call: TRBD2 (5 bases). The V gene's germline CDR1 is SGHDT and CDR2 YYEEEE. The CDR3 loop spans 15 amino acids. The V end lost 4 bases, the J end lost 13 bases, and 24 bases lay between the germline ends. CDR3: CASSTARTQSNFQFF. DNA of the CDR3: TGTGCCAGCAGCACCGCTCGGACTCAGAGTAATTTTCAGTTCTTC.

The chain carries TRBV6-5 and TRBJ2-5; 10 bases are shared with TRBD2. From germline, CDR1 is MNHEY and CDR2 SVGAGI. CDR3 length: 13 amino acids. The junction had 11 bases not matched to a gene; V was cut back by 8 bases and J by 11 bases. CDR3 residues: CASRDSGRSEQYF. CDR3 nucleotide sequence: TGTGCCAGCCGGGATAGCGGGAGGAGTGAGCAGTACTTC.

The chain is built from TRBV18 and TRBJ2-7; TRBD1 might be the D (5 bases). Per the germline V gene, CDR1 is KGHSH and CDR2 is LQKENI. V gave up 5 bases and J gave up 5 bases, with 13 bases separating them. The CDR3 extends over 13 amino acids. The CDR3 here is CASSYTKGHEQYF. DNA for the CDR3: TGTGCCAGCTCATATACCAAGGGGCACGAGCAGTACTTC.

The J gene is TRBJ2-3, the V gene TRBV11-2; D ambiguous. The CDR3 has 14 amino acids. The V gene's germline CDR1 is SGHAT and CDR2 FQNNGV. V was pared by 8 bases and J by 1 base, with 13 bases between. This chain's CDR3 is CASRPSRGTDTQYF. CDR3 DNA: TGTGCCAGCCGCCCTTCGAGAGGCACAGATACGCAGTATTTT.